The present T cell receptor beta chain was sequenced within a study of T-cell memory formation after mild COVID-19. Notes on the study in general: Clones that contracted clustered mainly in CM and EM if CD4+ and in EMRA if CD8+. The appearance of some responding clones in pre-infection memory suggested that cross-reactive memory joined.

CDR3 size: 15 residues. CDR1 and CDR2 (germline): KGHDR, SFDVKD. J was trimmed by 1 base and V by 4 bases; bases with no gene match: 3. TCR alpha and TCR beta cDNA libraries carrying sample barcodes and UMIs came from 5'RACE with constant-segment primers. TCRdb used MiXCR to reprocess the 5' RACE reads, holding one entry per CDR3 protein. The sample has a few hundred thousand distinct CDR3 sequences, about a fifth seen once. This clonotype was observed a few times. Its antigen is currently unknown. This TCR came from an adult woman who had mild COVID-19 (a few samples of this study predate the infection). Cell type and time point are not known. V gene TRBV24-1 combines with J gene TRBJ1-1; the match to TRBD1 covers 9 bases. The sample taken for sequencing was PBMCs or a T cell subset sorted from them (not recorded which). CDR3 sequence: CATSEAGQGNTEAFF. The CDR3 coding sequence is TGTGCCACCAGTGAGGCGGGACAGGGGAACACTGAAGCTTTCTTT.